The present TCR beta chain was sequenced within a study of blood T cell repertoires in COVID-19. Looking at the study overall: Samples came from the United States, Italy and Spain, spanning acute and convalescent COVID-19. Sample material is recorded as cDNA or gDNA derived from T cells, B-cell-depleted T cells, or PBMCs.

V lost 8 bases to trimming and J lost 10 bases, with 13 bases between them. The CDR3 loop spans 11 amino acids. Germline CDR1 and CDR2: SNHLY and FYNNEI. Authors' data handling: Using reference gene primer amplification, nucleated cell counts were estimated. Measured with immunoSEQ multiplex PCR; TCRdb has only the in-frame clones, and not every one. That table supplies the V and J calls and clone size; D and trimming were determined from the DNA. The table records roughly 100,000 clones, 84% of them present only once. This clone appeared a single time. Sample: peripheral blood. This clonotype was obtained from a human donor in a cohort sampled during active COVID-19. The chain carries TRBV2 and TRBJ2-3, with a tentative D call TRBD2 (5 bases). The CDR3 here is CASSLAAPQYF. The CDR3 DNA follows: TGTGCCAGCTCCCTAGCAGCCCCGCAGTATTTT.